This T cell receptor (beta chain) was obtained from a study of blood T cell repertoires in COVID-19. The CDR3 runs 12 residues. Germline CDR1 reads LGHNA; CDR2 reads YSLEER. Trimming took off 9 bases at V and 7 bases at J, with 13 bases between the two ends. The sample holds one count of this clone. Authors' processing steps: Quantification of nucleated cells was approximated via reference gene primer amplification. This table comes from immunoSEQ multiplex PCR, and its TCRdb copy is limited to in-frame clones, with some not included. That table gives V, J and clone size, and the DNA gave D and trimming. The repertoire holds more than 150,000 clones, with roughly 87% as singletons.

The gene calls are TRBV4-3 and TRBJ2-1; possibly TRBD2 for D (5 bases). The receptor's source is a woman aged 50 to 65 who had recovered from COVID-19. Sequencing was carried out using PBMCs or T cells enriched from blood (not recorded which). The DNA for the CDR3 is TGCGCCAGTTCGGACTGGACTAATGAGCAGTTCTTC. Amino acids: CASSDWTNEQFF.